These T cell receptor beta chains were read from a single sample in a study of T-cell memory formation after mild COVID-19. TCRdb reprocessed the 5' RACE reads with MiXCR, giving one entry per CDR3 protein. The table lists about 430,000 distinct CDR3 sequences, roughly 17% of them singletons. The sample taken for sequencing was PBMCs or a T cell subset sorted from them (not recorded which). The receptors come from a young man who had mild COVID-19 (a few samples of this study predate the infection). Cell type and time point are not known. CDR3s leave out the opening cysteine and the closing phenylalanine or tryptophan. Each record gives: clone size, V gene, D gene, J gene, CDR3 protein. A D gene is named only where the DNA matches it firmly. Size is stated for part of the rows, as once, few or many counts, or as a class when the clone is expanded.

clone size: .
V gene: TRBV6-5
D gene: TRBD1
J gene: TRBJ1-2
CDR3 protein: ASRDGQAGSGYT

clone size: .
V gene: TRBV4-1
D gene: .
J gene: TRBJ1-3
CDR3 protein: ASSLTPGLRGNTIY

clone size: few
V gene: TRBV30
D gene: TRBD1
J gene: TRBJ1-5
CDR3 protein: AWRNDRAGQPQH

clone size: few
V gene: TRBV9
D gene: .
J gene: TRBJ1-2
CDR3 protein: ASSLRGGGYGYT

clone size: .
V gene: TRBV6-2/TRBV6-3
D gene: .
J gene: TRBJ2-7
CDR3 protein: ASSYSGVNEQY

clone size: few
V gene: TRBV7-9
D gene: TRBD1
J gene: TRBJ1-6
CDR3 protein: ASGTGDSPLH

clone size: few
V gene: TRBV9
D gene: .
J gene: TRBJ1-6
CDR3 protein: ASSVGRGDSPLH

clone size: .
V gene: TRBV4-1
D gene: .
J gene: TRBJ2-2
CDR3 protein: ASSQEGAGTGELF

clone size: few
V gene: TRBV3-1
D gene: .
J gene: TRBJ1-1
CDR3 protein: ASSQTTLRVKGTEAF

clone size: many
V gene: TRBV7-2
D gene: .
J gene: TRBJ1-5
CDR3 protein: ASSSRDNQPQH

clone size: .
V gene: TRBV7-9
D gene: .
J gene: TRBJ2-1
CDR3 protein: ASSLVRGLSEQF

clone size: once
V gene: TRBV7-2
D gene: .
J gene: TRBJ2-1
CDR3 protein: ASSLVWAGYNEQF

clone size: .
V gene: TRBV3-1
D gene: .
J gene: TRBJ1-2
CDR3 protein: ASSPGGGINYGYT

clone size: .
V gene: TRBV3-1
D gene: TRBD1
J gene: TRBJ2-7
CDR3 protein: ASSQRTGEEQY

clone size: .
V gene: TRBV4-1
D gene: .
J gene: TRBJ2-5
CDR3 protein: ASSQVSQETQY

clone size: .
V gene: TRBV18
D gene: TRBD1
J gene: TRBJ2-7
CDR3 protein: ASSGRDRRGEQY

clone size: many
V gene: TRBV12-3/TRBV12-4
D gene: .
J gene: TRBJ1-5
CDR3 protein: ASSLGTFLEAQH

clone size: .
V gene: TRBV5-1
D gene: .
J gene: TRBJ1-3
CDR3 protein: ASSWGPGNTIY

clone size: .
V gene: TRBV5-1
D gene: .
J gene: TRBJ2-3
CDR3 protein: ASSLNRDTPTDTQY

clone size: few
V gene: TRBV5-4
D gene: TRBD1
J gene: TRBJ1-4
CDR3 protein: ASTRTGAGEKLF

clone size: few
V gene: TRBV4-3
D gene: .
J gene: TRBJ1-1
CDR3 protein: ASSPGPARTEAF

clone size: few
V gene: TRBV7-2
D gene: TRBD1
J gene: TRBJ1-2
CDR3 protein: ASSEPGQGNGYT

clone size: .
V gene: TRBV10-3
D gene: .
J gene: TRBJ2-3
CDR3 protein: AIAKGGSLSTDTQY

clone size: .
V gene: TRBV7-2
D gene: .
J gene: TRBJ2-3
CDR3 protein: ASSLDITKY

clone size: .
V gene: TRBV19
D gene: .
J gene: TRBJ1-1
CDR3 protein: ASSPVGLNTEAF

clone size: few
V gene: TRBV6-2/TRBV6-3
D gene: .
J gene: TRBJ2-7
CDR3 protein: ASSYSASEQY

clone size: few
V gene: TRBV5-1
D gene: .
J gene: TRBJ2-7
CDR3 protein: ASSLVTGTYEQY

clone size: .
V gene: TRBV7-9
D gene: .
J gene: TRBJ1-3
CDR3 protein: ASSYPPGNTIY

clone size: .
V gene: TRBV5-1
D gene: .
J gene: TRBJ1-2
CDR3 protein: ASSLNQRGVNYGYT

clone size: few
V gene: TRBV15
D gene: .
J gene: TRBJ1-4
CDR3 protein: ATSIRREGLF

clone size: .
V gene: TRBV7-2
D gene: .
J gene: TRBJ2-7
CDR3 protein: ASSFSRYSEQY

clone size: few
V gene: TRBV24-1
D gene: .
J gene: TRBJ2-3
CDR3 protein: ATSEPLMGGPSADTQY

clone size: .
V gene: TRBV7-8
D gene: .
J gene: TRBJ1-1
CDR3 protein: ASSQTGQNTEAF

clone size: few
V gene: TRBV7-9
D gene: TRBD2
J gene: TRBJ2-3
CDR3 protein: ASSLARLAGATDTQY

clone size: few
V gene: TRBV20-1
D gene: .
J gene: TRBJ1-5
CDR3 protein: SARRQMNQPQH

clone size: .
V gene: TRBV7-2
D gene: TRBD2
J gene: TRBJ2-3
CDR3 protein: ASARAGGSADTQY

clone size: .
V gene: TRBV6-2/TRBV6-3
D gene: .
J gene: TRBJ1-2
CDR3 protein: ASRIEDNTNYGYT

clone size: few
V gene: TRBV9
D gene: .
J gene: TRBJ1-1
CDR3 protein: ASSADRGRRAF

clone size: .
V gene: TRBV20-1
D gene: .
J gene: TRBJ1-1
CDR3 protein: SAEGPLNTEAF